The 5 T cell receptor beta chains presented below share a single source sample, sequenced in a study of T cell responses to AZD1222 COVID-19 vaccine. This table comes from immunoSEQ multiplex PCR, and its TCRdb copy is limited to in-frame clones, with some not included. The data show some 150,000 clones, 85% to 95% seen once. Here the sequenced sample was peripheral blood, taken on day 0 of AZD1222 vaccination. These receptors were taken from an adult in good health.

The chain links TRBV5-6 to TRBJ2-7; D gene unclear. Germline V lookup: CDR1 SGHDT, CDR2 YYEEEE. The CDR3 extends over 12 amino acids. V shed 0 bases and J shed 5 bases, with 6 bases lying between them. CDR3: CASSLERDEQYF. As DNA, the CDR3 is TGTGCCAGCAGCTTGGAACGGGACGAGCAGTACTTC.

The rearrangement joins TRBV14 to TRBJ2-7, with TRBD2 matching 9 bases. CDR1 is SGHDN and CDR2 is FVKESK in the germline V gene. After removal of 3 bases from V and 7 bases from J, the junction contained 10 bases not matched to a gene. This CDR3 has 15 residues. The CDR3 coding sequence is TGTGCCAGCAGCCACCCCCAAGCGGGAGGTGGTGAGCAGTACTTC. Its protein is CASSHPQAGGGEQYF.

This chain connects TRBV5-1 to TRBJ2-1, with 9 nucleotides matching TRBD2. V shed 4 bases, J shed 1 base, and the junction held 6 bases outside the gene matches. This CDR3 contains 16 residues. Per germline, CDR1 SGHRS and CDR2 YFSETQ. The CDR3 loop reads CASSLISGSSYNEQFF. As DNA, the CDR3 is TGCGCCAGCAGCCTCATTAGCGGGAGTTCCTACAATGAGCAGTTCTTC.

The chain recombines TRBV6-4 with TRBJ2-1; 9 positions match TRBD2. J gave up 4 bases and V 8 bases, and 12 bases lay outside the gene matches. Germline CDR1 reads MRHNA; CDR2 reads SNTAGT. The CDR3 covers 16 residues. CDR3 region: CASGANSGRAYNEQFF. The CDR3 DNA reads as TGTGCCAGCGGCGCAAATAGCGGGAGAGCTTACAATGAGCAGTTCTTC.

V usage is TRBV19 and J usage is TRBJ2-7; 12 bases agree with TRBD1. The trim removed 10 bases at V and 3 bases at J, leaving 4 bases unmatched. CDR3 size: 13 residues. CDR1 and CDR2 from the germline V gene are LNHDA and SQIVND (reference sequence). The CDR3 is CATGQGAGYEQYF. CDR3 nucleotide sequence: TGTGCCACGGGACAGGGGGCCGGCTACGAGCAGTACTTC. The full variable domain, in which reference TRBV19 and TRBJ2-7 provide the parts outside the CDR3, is DGGITQSPKYLFRKEGQNVTLSCEQNLNHDAMYWYRQDPGQGLRLIYYSQIVNDFQKGDIAEGYSVSREKKESFPLTVTSAQKNPTAFYLCATGQGAGYEQYFGPGTRLTVT.